A selection of T cell receptor beta chains follows, all from one sample in a study of blood T cell repertoires in COVID-19. Some clones are missing from TCRdb's copy, which holds only in-frame ones; the method was immunoSEQ multiplex PCR. The sample has under 300,000 clones, about nine tenths seen once. Sequencing was performed on PBMCs or T cells enriched from blood (not recorded which). These receptors came from a woman between 55 and 75 years old who had recovered from COVID-19. Both conserved end residues are part of each CDR3. Each record gives: V gene, clone size, J gene, D gene, CDR3 protein, CDR3 DNA. A D gene is named only where the DNA matches it firmly. The size entry is marked missing in some rows and otherwise reads once, few, many or a size class.

TRBV13	NA	TRBJ2-1	NA	CASSLGRDIYNEQFF	TGTGCCAGCAGCTTAGGCCGGGACATTTACAATGAGCAGTTCTTC
TRBV10-2	once	TRBJ1-3	NA	CASATNTIYF	TGCGCCAGCGCTACAAACACCATATATTTT
TRBV19	NA	TRBJ1-1	NA	CASSIPGGTEAFF	TGTGCCAGTAGCATCCCGGGGGGGACTGAAGCTTTCTTT
TRBV30	NA	TRBJ1-4	NA	CAWRQYPNEKLFF	TGTGCCTGGCGACAGTATCCCAATGAAAAACTGTTTTTT
TRBV19	NA	TRBJ1-4	TRBD1	CASSIWTGDNEKLFF	TGTGCCAGTAGTATATGGACAGGGGATAATGAAAAACTGTTTTTT
TRBV5-1	NA	TRBJ2-5	NA	CASSLDPETQYF	TGCGCCAGCAGCTTGGATCCGGAGACCCAGTACTTC
TRBV15	NA	TRBJ2-1	NA	CATSREAPQVGEQFF	TGTGCCACCAGCAGAGAGGCGCCCCAGGTTGGTGAGCAGTTCTTC
TRBV5-1	once	TRBJ2-3	TRBD1	CASSWGTGGTDTQYF	TGCGCCAGCAGCTGGGGGACAGGGGGCACAGATACGCAGTATTTT
TRBV7-2	NA	TRBJ2-2	TRBD1	CASSPGTGNTGELFF	TGTGCCAGCAGTCCCGGGACAGGGAACACCGGGGAGCTGTTTTTT
TRBV2	NA	TRBJ1-5	NA	CASSAESNQPQHF	TGTGCCAGCAGTGCTGAGAGCAATCAGCCCCAGCATTTT
TRBV19	NA	TRBJ2-7	TRBD2	CASSIVTAGDRGEQYF	TGTGCCAGTAGTATAGTCACAGCGGGAGACCGAGGGGAGCAGTACTTC
TRBV27	NA	TRBJ2-7	NA	CASSLLRETTYEQYF	TGTGCCAGCAGCCTCCTTCGGGAGACTACCTACGAGCAGTACTTC
TRBV11-3	NA	TRBJ2-3	NA	CASSRDRGTDTQYF	TGTGCCAGCAGCAGAGATCGGGGCACAGATACGCAGTATTTT
TRBV2	NA	TRBJ1-5	NA	CASSESVQPQHF	TGTGCCAGCAGTGAGAGTGTACAGCCCCAGCATTTT
TRBV6-5	NA	TRBJ2-1	TRBD2	CASKAGAGEQFF	TGTGCCAGCAAAGCGGGAGCGGGTGAGCAGTTCTTC
TRBV24-1	NA	TRBJ2-1	TRBD2	CASSGGLDEQFF	TGTGCCTCGAGCGGGGGGTTGGATGAGCAGTTCTTC
TRBV7-8	NA	TRBJ2-2	NA	CASSDGLAGELFF	TGTGCCAGCAGCGACGGACTTGCTGGGGAGCTGTTTTTT
TRBV28	NA	TRBJ1-5	NA	CASSLSQARKGVNQPQHF	TGTGCCAGCAGTTTATCGCAGGCGCGGAAGGGAGTTAATCAGCCCCAGCATTTT
TRBV7-2	NA	TRBJ1-2	TRBD1	CASSWGTGGGGYTF	TGTGCCAGCAGCTGGGGGACAGGGGGTGGAGGCTACACCTTC
TRBV7-3	NA	TRBJ1-6	NA	CASSPTGGLGNSPLHF	TGTGCCAGCAGCCCCACCGGGGGTCTGGGAAATTCACCCCTCCACTTT
TRBV9	NA	TRBJ2-3	NA	CASSVGPGARGTDTQYF	TGTGCCAGCAGCGTGGGTCCGGGAGCGAGGGGCACAGATACGCAGTATTTT
TRBV28	NA	TRBJ2-7	TRBD2	CASSRPGLAGDEQYF	TGTGCCAGCAGTCGTCCCGGACTAGCGGGAGACGAGCAGTACTTC